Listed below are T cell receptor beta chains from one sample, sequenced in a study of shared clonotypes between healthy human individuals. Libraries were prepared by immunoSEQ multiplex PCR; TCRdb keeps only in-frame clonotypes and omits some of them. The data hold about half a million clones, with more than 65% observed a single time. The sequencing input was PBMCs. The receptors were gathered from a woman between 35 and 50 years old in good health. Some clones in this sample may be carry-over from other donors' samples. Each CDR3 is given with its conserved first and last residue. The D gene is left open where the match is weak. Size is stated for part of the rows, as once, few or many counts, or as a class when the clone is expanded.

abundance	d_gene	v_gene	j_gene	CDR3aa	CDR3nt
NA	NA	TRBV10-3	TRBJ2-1	CAISEGHNEQFF	TGTGCCATCAGTGAAGGCCACAATGAGCAGTTCTTC
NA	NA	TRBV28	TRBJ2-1	CASRSYNEQFF	TGTGCCAGCAGGTCTTACAATGAGCAGTTCTTC
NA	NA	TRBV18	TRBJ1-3	CASSPAPPPSGNTIYF	TGTGCCAGCTCACCAGCTCCTCCCCCCTCTGGAAACACCATATATTTT
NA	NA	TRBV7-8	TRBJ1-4	CASSPRWLINEKLFF	TGTGCCAGCAGCCCACGGTGGCTTATTAATGAAAAACTGTTTTTT
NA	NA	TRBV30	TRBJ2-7	CAWRIGYEQYF	TGTGCCTGGAGGATTGGGTACGAGCAGTACTTC
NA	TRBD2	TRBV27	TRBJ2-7	CASSSPVLAGGLGEQYF	TGTGCCAGCAGTTCCCCGGTGCTAGCGGGAGGGCTGGGCGAGCAGTACTTC
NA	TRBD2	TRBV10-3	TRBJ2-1	CAINSGLAGRNEQFF	TGTGCCATCAATTCGGGACTAGCGGGGAGGAATGAGCAGTTCTTC
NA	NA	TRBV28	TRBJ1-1	CASNPSTGNTEAFF	TGTGCCAGCAACCCATCGACGGGGAACACTGAAGCTTTCTTT
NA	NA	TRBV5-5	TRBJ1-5	CASSLGQFNQPQHF	TGTGCCAGCAGCTTGGGACAGTTCAATCAGCCCCAGCATTTT
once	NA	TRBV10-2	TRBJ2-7	CASLVGGRVSEQYF	TGCGCCAGCCTAGTTGGAGGCAGGGTATCCGAGCAGTACTTC
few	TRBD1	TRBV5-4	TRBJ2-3	CASSFTDRGGTDTQYF	TGTGCCAGCAGCTTCACGGACAGGGGGGGCACAGATACGCAGTATTTT
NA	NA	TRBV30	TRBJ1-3	CAWSKRGFPGNTIYF	TGTGCCTGGAGCAAAAGAGGCTTTCCTGGAAACACCATATATTTT
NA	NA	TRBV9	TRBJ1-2	CASSVAAGTSSYGYTF	TGTGCCAGCAGCGTAGCTGCAGGAACTAGTAGCTATGGCTACACCTTC
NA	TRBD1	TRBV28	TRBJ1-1	CASSSTGGRTAFF	TGTGCCAGCAGTTCGACAGGGGGCAGAACGGCTTTCTTT
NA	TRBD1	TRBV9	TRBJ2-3	CASSVATGGDTQYF	TGTGCCAGCAGCGTAGCGACAGGGGGGGATACGCAGTATTTT
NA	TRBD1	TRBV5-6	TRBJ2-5	CASSLFGQGRETQYF	TGTGCCAGCAGCTTGTTTGGACAGGGGAGAGAGACCCAGTACTTC
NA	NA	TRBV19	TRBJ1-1	CASTTYGQVNTEAFF	TGTGCCAGTACCACCTACGGACAAGTTAACACTGAAGCTTTCTTT
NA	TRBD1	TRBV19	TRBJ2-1	CASSSQGAYNEQFF	TGTGCCAGTAGTAGTCAGGGGGCTTACAATGAGCAGTTCTTC
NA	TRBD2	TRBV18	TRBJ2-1	CASSPSGSISYNEQFF	TGTGCCAGCTCACCTAGCGGGAGTATTTCCTACAATGAGCAGTTCTTC
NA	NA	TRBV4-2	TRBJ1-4	CASSLTGSKTNEKLFF	TGTGCCAGCAGCTTAACAGGGTCAAAGACTAATGAAAAACTGTTTTTT
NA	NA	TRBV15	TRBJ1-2	CATCRGAGSLGYTF	TGTGCCACCTGTCGCGGGGCAGGCAGTCTGGGCTACACCTTC
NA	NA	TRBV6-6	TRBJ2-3	CASNERDRGTDTQYF	TGTGCCAGCAACGAGCGGGACAGAGGCACAGATACGCAGTATTTT
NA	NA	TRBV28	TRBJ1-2	CASSLHGQGNYGYTF	TGTGCCAGCAGTTTACACGGCCAGGGAAACTATGGCTACACCTTC
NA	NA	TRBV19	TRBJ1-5	CASSIVEDQPQHF	TGTGCCAGTAGTATAGTGGAGGATCAGCCCCAGCATTTT
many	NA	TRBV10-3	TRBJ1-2	CAISETGTAGYTF	TGTGCCATCAGTGAGACAGGGACGGCCGGCTACACCTTC
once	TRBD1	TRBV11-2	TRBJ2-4	CASSRTGGRNIQYF	TGTGCCAGCAGCCGGACAGGGGGGAGGAACATTCAGTACTTC
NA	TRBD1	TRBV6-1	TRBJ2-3	CASSGSTGGTDTQYF	TGTGCCAGCAGTGGATCGACAGGGGGGACAGATACGCAGTATTTT
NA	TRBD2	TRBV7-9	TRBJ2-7	CAAGLAAAYEQYF	TGTGCCGCGGGGCTAGCGGCAGCCTACGAGCAGTACTTC
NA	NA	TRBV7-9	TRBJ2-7	CASSLLYEQYF	TGTGCCAGCAGCTTATTGTACGAGCAGTACTTC
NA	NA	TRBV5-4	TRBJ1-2	CASKTASYGYTF	TGTGCCAGCAAGACGGCGAGCTATGGCTACACCTTC
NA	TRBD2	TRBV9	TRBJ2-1	CASSVGLAGDNEQFF	TGTGCCAGCAGCGTAGGGTTAGCGGGAGACAATGAGCAGTTCTTC
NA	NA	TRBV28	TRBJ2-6	CASSLSWGGSRPGANVLTF	TGTGCCAGCAGTTTATCCTGGGGCGGATCCAGGCCTGGGGCCAACGTCCTGACTTTC
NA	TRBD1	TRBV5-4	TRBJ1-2	CASSLRQGGHGYTF	TGTGCCAGCAGCTTGCGACAGGGAGGCCATGGCTACACCTTC
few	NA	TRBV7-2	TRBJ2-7	CASSLDRVSYEQYF	TGTGCCAGCAGCTTAGACAGGGTCTCCTACGAGCAGTACTTC
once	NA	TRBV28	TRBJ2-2	CASSFSTALTGELFF	TGTGCCAGCAGTTTTAGTACAGCCCTCACCGGGGAGCTGTTTTTT
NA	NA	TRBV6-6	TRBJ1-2	CASSSSDGGDGYTF	TGTGCCAGCAGTTCTTCAGACGGAGGGGATGGCTACACCTTC
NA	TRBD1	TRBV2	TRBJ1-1	CASSFPGTGGLEGTEAFF	TGTGCCAGCAGCTTCCCGGGGACAGGGGGCTTGGAGGGCACTGAAGCTTTCTTT
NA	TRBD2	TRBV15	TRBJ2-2	CATSPEGSGGTGELFF	TGTGCCACCAGCCCAGAAGGATCGGGAGGAACCGGGGAGCTGTTTTTT
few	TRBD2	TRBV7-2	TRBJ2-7	CASSLGGLAFRGRREQYF	TGTGCCAGCAGCTTAGGGGGACTAGCGTTCCGGGGTCGTCGCGAGCAGTACTTC
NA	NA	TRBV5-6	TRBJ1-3	CASSLAGVHSGNTIYF	TGTGCCAGCAGCTTGGCTGGGGTTCACTCTGGAAACACCATATATTTT
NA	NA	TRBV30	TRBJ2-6	CAWSLETGTGANVLTF	TGTGCCTGGAGTTTAGAAACAGGGACCGGGGCCAACGTCCTGACTTTC
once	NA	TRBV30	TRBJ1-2	CAWVSQWLIGYTF	TGTGCCTGGGTTTCTCAGTGGCTGATCGGCTACACCTTC
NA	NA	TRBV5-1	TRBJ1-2	CASSLLGGTTDQYGYTF	TGCGCCAGCAGCTTGCTGGGGGGGACCACAGACCAATATGGCTACACCTTC
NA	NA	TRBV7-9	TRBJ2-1	CASSFVGGYNEQFF	TGTGCCAGCAGCTTTGTCGGGGGCTACAATGAGCAGTTCTTC
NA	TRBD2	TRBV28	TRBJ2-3	CASSQVAGGGNPQYF	TGTGCCAGCAGCCAAGTAGCGGGAGGGGGGAATCCGCAGTATTTT
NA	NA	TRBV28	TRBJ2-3	CASSFPGEIDTQYF	TGTGCCAGCAGTTTCCCGGGGGAAATAGATACGCAGTATTTT
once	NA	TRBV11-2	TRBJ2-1	CASSLARSNEQFF	TGTGCCAGCAGCTTAGCGCGGAGCAATGAGCAGTTCTTC
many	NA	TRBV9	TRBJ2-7	CASSVEVQPYEQYF	TGTGCCAGCAGCGTAGAGGTGCAACCCTACGAGCAGTACTTC
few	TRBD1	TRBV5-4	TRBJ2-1	CASSFFGTGINEQFF	TGTGCCAGCAGCTTCTTCGGGACAGGGATCAATGAGCAGTTCTTC
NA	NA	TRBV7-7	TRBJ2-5	CASSSSSVLETQYF	TGTGCCAGCAGCTCATCCTCGGTTTTGGAGACCCAGTACTTC
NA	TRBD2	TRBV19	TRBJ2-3	CASTTRGREGEDTQYF	TGTGCCAGTACCACTCGAGGGCGGGAGGGGGAAGATACGCAGTATTTT
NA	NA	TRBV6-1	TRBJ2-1	CASSEESSYNEQFF	TGTGCCAGCAGCGAGGAGAGCTCCTACAATGAGCAGTTCTTC
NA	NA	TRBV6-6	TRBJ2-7	CASSYVGTKSEQYF	TGTGCCAGCAGTTACGTGGGGACCAAGAGCGAGCAGTACTTC
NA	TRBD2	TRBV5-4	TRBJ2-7	CASSLDSGRANEQYF	TGTGCCAGCAGCTTGGATAGCGGGAGGGCCAACGAGCAGTACTTC
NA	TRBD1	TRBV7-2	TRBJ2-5	CASRTGQGWETQYF	TGTGCCAGCAGGACCGGACAGGGATGGGAGACCCAGTACTTC
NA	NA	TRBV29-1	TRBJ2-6	CSVMGSGANVLTF	TGCAGCGTTATGGGCTCTGGGGCCAACGTCCTGACTTTC
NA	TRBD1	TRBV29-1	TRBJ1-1	CSAEVGQGRGAFF	TGCAGCGCTGAGGTAGGACAGGGTAGAGGGGCTTTCTTT
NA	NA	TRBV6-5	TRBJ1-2	CAGRDTSNYGYTF	TGTGCCGGCAGGGACACCTCGAACTATGGCTACACCTTC